The 21 T cell receptor beta chains listed next were all sequenced from one sample in a study of blood T cells in healthy people across ages. The use of a sample-barcoded 5' primer and a J-beta primer mix characterized a second PCR of 7 to 11 cycles. MiXCR, run by TCRdb on the 5' RACE reads, gives a single entry per CDR3 protein. The profile shows hundreds of thousands of distinct CDR3 sequences, 49% of them singletons. Sequencing used blood. Every receptor here comes from a woman aged 60-75 years in good health.

The V call is TRBV27, the J call TRBJ1-2, with TRBD1 matching over 7 bases. Unmatched junction bases numbered 12, after V lost 7 bases and J lost 4 bases. Germline V gene sequence: CDR1 MNHEY, CDR2 SMNVEV (reference sequence). This CDR3 is 15 amino acids long. DNA for the CDR3: TGTGCCAGCACCTCGGGACAGTTGGGCCTCTATGGCTACACCTTC. Residues: CASTSGQLGLYGYTF.

This sequence joins TRBV10-3 and TRBJ2-7; a possible D gene is TRBD1 (5 bases). Germline CDR1 ENHRY, CDR2 SYGVKD. The CDR3 length is 13 residues. The V gene lost 6 bases and the J gene lost 0 bases, with 9 bases spanning the gap. The CDR3 protein is CAISKQDSYEQYF. Here the CDR3 DNA reads TGTGCCATCAGCAAACAGGACTCCTACGAGCAGTACTTC.

This clonotype was detected only a few times. This chain connects TRBV11-2 to TRBJ2-7, with TRBD2 as a possible D gene (6 bases). The DNA end is a closer match to TRBJ2-5, so the J assignment may be wrong. Germline V gives CDR1 SGHAT, CDR2 FQNNGV. This CDR3 comprises 16 residues. CDR3 residues: CASSLDEAGSWETQYF. The CDR3 DNA reads TGTGCCAGCAGCTTAGATGAAGCGGGCAGCTGGGAGACCCAGTACTTC.

The rearrangement uses TRBV10-3 and TRBJ1-1; 7 bases map to TRBD1. Germline CDR1 reads ENHRY; CDR2 reads SYGVKD. The ends lost 10 bases at V and 0 bases at J; junction bases unmatched: 5. This CDR3 has 13 amino acids. CDR3 sequence: CATNRGLNTEAFF. The CDR3 DNA is TGTGCCACCAACAGGGGATTGAACACTGAAGCTTTCTTT.

V usage is TRBV12-3 or TRBV12-4 and J usage is TRBJ2-1; D is unresolved. The CDR3 length is 15 residues. Between the trimmed V and J ends, which lost 1 base and 7 bases, there was a span of 14 bases. CDR3 in amino acids: CASSLVRVSTNEQFF. CDR3 nucleotide sequence: TGTGCCAGCAGTTTAGTGCGAGTTTCAACGAATGAGCAGTTCTTC.

The chain recombines TRBV12-3 or TRBV12-4 with TRBJ2-4; TRBD2 might be the D (5 bases). The J call may be wrong; the DNA end is better matched by TRBJ2-7. The CDR3 loop spans 14 amino acids. CDR3 DNA: TGTGCCAGCGTATCCTCAGGCGGGTTCAACGAGCAGTACTTC. Translation gives CASVSSGGFNEQYF.

The chain is built from TRBV7-2 and TRBJ1-2; the match to TRBD1 covers 7 bases. V shed 7 bases, J shed 5 bases, and the junction held 13 bases outside the gene matches. Germline values: CDR1 SGHTA, CDR2 FQGNSA. The CDR3 length is 15 residues. CDR3: CASTARGQGGYGYTF. The CDR3 region has the DNA TGTGCCAGCACCGCTAGGGGGCAGGGGGGATATGGCTACACCTTC.

This clonotype was recorded a few times. The chain links TRBV2 to TRBJ2-1; D gene ambiguous. Trimming stripped 0 bases from V and 0 bases from J, with 12 bases between. CDR1 is SNHLY and CDR2 is FYNNEI in the germline V gene. There are 17 residues in the CDR3. The CDR3 coding sequence is TGTGCCAGCAGTGAAGCCCTAACCCCTAGCTCCTACAATGAGCAGTTCTTC. Residues: CASSEALTPSSYNEQFF.

V gene TRBV20-1 combines with J gene TRBJ1-6; TRBD1 matches at 7 bases. The J segment lost 10 bases and the V segment lost 3 bases, leaving 9 bases of the junction unmatched. The CDR3 extends over 14 amino acids. The germline CDR1 and CDR2 sequences are DFQATT and SNEGSKA (reference sequence). This CDR3 is CSASSGTVESPLHF. CDR3 nucleotides: TGCAGTGCTAGTTCCGGGACAGTGGAATCACCCCTCCACTTT.

V and J are TRBV2 and TRBJ1-2; 7 bases are a match to TRBD1. This CDR3 region has 17 residues. Unmatched junction bases numbered 15, after V lost 3 bases and J lost 5 bases. Per the germline V gene, CDR1 is SNHLY and CDR2 is FYNNEI. The CDR3 sequence: CASSDLIATGKRYGYTF. The CDR3 DNA follows: TGTGCCAGCAGTGACTTGATCGCGACAGGGAAGAGATATGGCTACACCTTC. The variable domain in full, completed from reference TRBV2 and TRBJ1-2, reads EPEVTQTPSHQVTQMGQEVILRCVPISNHLYFYWYRQILGQKVEFLVSFYNNEISEKSEIFDDQFSVERPDGSNFTLKIRSTKLEDSAMYFCASSDLIATGKRYGYTFGSGTRLTVV.

This clonotype was counted only a few times. This chain connects TRBV4-2 to TRBJ1-1, with 8 bases fitting TRBD1. In germline, CDR1 is LGHNA, CDR2 YNFKEQ. This CDR3 contains 15 residues. The ends lost 1 base at V and 1 base at J; junction bases unmatched: 2. The CDR3 sequence is CASSQVGTGNTEAFF. The CDR3 DNA is TGTGCCAGCAGCCAAGTAGGGACAGGGAACACTGAAGCTTTCTTT.

V and J are TRBV3-1 and TRBJ2-1; TRBD2 agrees at 14 bases. The CDR3 totals 18 residues. Looked up from germline, CDR1 is LGHDT and CDR2 is YNNKEL (reference sequence). V shed 0 bases, J shed 7 bases, and the junction held 8 bases outside the gene matches. In DNA, the CDR3 is TGTGCCAGCAGCCAAGAAGGGACCCGACTAGCGGGGGGGAATGAGCAGTTCTTC. It codes for CASSQEGTRLAGGNEQFF.

This rearrangement joins TRBV5-1 to TRBJ1-1, with D possibly matching TRBD1 (5 bases). Germline CDR1 SGHRS, CDR2 YFSETQ. The V end lost 3 bases, the J end lost 6 bases, and 18 bases lay between the germline ends. The CDR3 loop spans 15 amino acids. The CDR3 coding sequence is TGCGCCAGCAGCTCGACGGGACGATCGGGCGCTGAAGCTTTCTTT. It encodes CASSSTGRSGAEAFF.

The gene calls are TRBV6-2 or TRBV6-3 and TRBJ2-2; TRBD2 aligns across 14 bases. The CDR3 totals 19 residues. Germline-derived CDR1 and CDR2 are MNHEY and SVGEGT. J lost 7 bases, V lost 4 bases, and 14 bases had no gene match. CDR3 sequence: CASSSRLAGGPRRGGELFF. In DNA, the CDR3 is TGTGCCAGCAGTTCCAGACTAGCGGGAGGGCCTCGGCGAGGCGGGGAGCTGTTTTTT.

The chain joins TRBV3-1 to TRBJ2-3; D is uncertain. Trimming took 2 bases from V and 0 from J, leaving 9 bases between them. The germline V gene encodes CDR1 LGHDT and CDR2 YNNKEL (reference sequence). CDR3 size: 15 residues. This chain's CDR3 is CASSQTGPSTDTQYF. In nucleotides, the CDR3 is TGTGCCAGCAGCCAAACCGGGCCCAGCACAGATACGCAGTATTTT.

V usage is TRBV29-1 and J usage is TRBJ2-1; 8 nucleotides agree with TRBD1. The CDR3 length is 12 residues. Germline V gene sequence: CDR1 SQVTM, CDR2 ANQGSEA. The CDR3 DNA sequence: TGCAGTAGTACAGGGGGGTGGAATGAGCAGTTCTTC. Translated: CSSTGGWNEQFF.

With respect to this clonotype: At one of its ends the junction is not consistent with the germline gene, which may arise from a read error. The gene calls are TRBV6-5 and TRBJ2-7, with TRBD2 identical over 11 bases. The DNA end favors TRBJ2-5, so the J call may be wrong. This CDR3 is built from 16 residues. Germline CDR1 is MNHEY and CDR2 is SVGAGI. CDR3 nucleotides: TGTGTCAGCAGTTACCGTACGGGGACTAGCGGAGAGACCCAGTACTTC. Protein: CVSSYRTGTSGETQYF.

The chain employs TRBV20-1 and TRBJ1-1; D unresolved. There are 14 residues in the CDR3. V was clipped by 3 bases and J by 3 bases, with 14 bases between them. Germline values: CDR1 DFQATT, CDR2 SNEGSKA (reference sequence). The CDR3 region is CSARGRGFYTEAFF. CDR3 sequence (DNA): TGCAGTGCTAGGGGCAGAGGGTTTTACACTGAAGCTTTCTTT.

This chain joins TRBV9 and TRBJ1-2; TRBD1 might be the D (5 bases). Trimming cost V 4 bases and J 3 bases, with 10 bases left between them. This CDR3 region has 13 residues. Germline assignment: CDR1 SGDLS and CDR2 YYNGEE. CDR3 sequence reads: CASSTGAHYGYTF. The CDR3 nucleotides read TGTGCCAGCAGCACCGGGGCCCACTATGGCTACACCTTC.

This clonotype was seen only once. This chain connects TRBV3-1 to TRBJ2-2; 12 nucleotides agree with TRBD2. Germline lookup yields CDR1 LGHDT and CDR2 YNNKEL (reference sequence). CDR3 size: 16 residues. V was pared by 4 bases and J by 3 bases, with 3 bases of the junction left unmatched. The CDR3 sequence: CASSPRLAGDTGELFF. CDR3 bases: TGTGCCAGCAGCCCTCGACTAGCGGGGGACACCGGGGAGCTGTTTTTT.

This clonotype has just one count. This chain connects TRBV20-1 to TRBJ2-1, with D tentatively TRBD1 (6 bases). V was trimmed by 6 bases and J by 6 bases, leaving 18 bases between them. The CDR3 runs to 14 residues. CDR1 DFQATT and CDR2 SNEGSKA come from the germline V gene (reference sequence). The CDR3: CSASRGLSRNEQFF. Here the CDR3 DNA reads TGCAGTGCGAGCAGGGGCCTATCCCGCAATGAGCAGTTCTTC.